The sequence of this T cell receptor beta chain was determined in a study of beta chain features in type 1 diabetes. Study in general: Similarity in age, gender and cell yields was seen between patients and healthy donors. Study-wide results and limits: Individuals with type 1 diabetes displayed fewer insertions and more deletions at VDJ junctions. TCRB CDR3s from Type 1 diabetes patients were moderately but significantly shorter in all four CD4+ subsets. Within the patient group, naive, central memory and Treg TCRB repertoires appeared more similar to each other than within healthy donors.

As for this clone: No antigen is known for it.

Purity exceeding 98% was reached by all sorted populations. The study reverse transcribed the entire isolated RNA, so it sequenced expressed TCRB transcripts. Using immunoSEQ multiplex PCR, the repertoire was profiled, and TCRdb retains in-frame clones only, with some absent. The profile covers some 150,000 clones, with around 13% appearing a single time and around 1.4% taken by the ten largest. The CDR3 extends over 15 amino acids. Germline V gene sequence: CDR1 LGHNA, CDR2 YNFKEQ. The V end lost 0 bases, the J end lost 7 bases, and 16 bases lay between the germline ends. The chain recombines TRBV4-2 with TRBJ2-7; D not resolved. The sequenced material came from central memory CD4+ T cells from blood. The receptor was isolated from a man aged 18 to 30 with type 1 diabetes. The CDR3 sequence: CASSQEMSGRLEQYF. The CDR3 coding sequence is TGTGCCAGCAGCCAAGAAATGAGTGGTAGGCTGGAGCAGTACTTC.